These 27 T cell receptor beta chains originate from one sample sequenced in a study of T-cell reconstitution after alpha-beta-depleted transplantation in children. Molecular barcoding with unique molecular identifiers was used for the TCRbeta library. TCRdb re-analysed the PCR reads in MiXCR, keeping a single row per CDR3 protein. This table has roughly 670,000 distinct CDR3 sequences, around 14% appearing once. The sample consisted of PBMCs, taken before TCRalphabeta/CD19-depleted stem cell transplant. These receptors were collected from a girl aged 2 to 9 with congenital amegakaryocytic thrombocytopenia, due to receive a stem cell transplant.

The gene calls are TRBV20-1 and TRBJ2-7; TRBD2 matches 9 bases. The CDR3 has 15 amino acids. Germline V lookup: CDR1 DFQATT, CDR2 SNEGSKA (reference sequence). J gave up 1 base and V 6 bases, and 10 bases lay outside the gene matches. The CDR3, as DNA: TGCAGTGCAAAGGGGCGGGAGGGCCTGTCCTACGAGCAGTACTTC. Protein: CSAKGREGLSYEQYF.

This clonotype was observed a handful of times. The genes are TRBV20-1 and TRBJ2-5; D call uncertain. The germline V and J ends were trimmed by 5 bases and 4 bases, with 14 bases remaining between them. Germline CDR1 reads DFQATT; CDR2 reads SNEGSKA (reference sequence). The CDR3 contains 13 residues. In DNA, the CDR3 is TGCAGTGCTTCAACAGAGATCGGAGAGACCCAGTACTTC. This gives the protein CSASTEIGETQYF.

This clonotype came up many times. The chain employs TRBV20-1 and TRBJ2-1, with D unresolved. The ends were cut back, 3 bases at V and 9 bases at J, with 9 bases in the middle. The CDR3 runs 11 residues. Germline assignment: CDR1 DFQATT and CDR2 SNEGSKA (reference sequence). CDR3 bases: TGCAGTGCTAGTTTGGCCAGTGAGCAGTTCTTC. Translation gives CSASLASEQFF.

V usage is TRBV5-5 and J usage is TRBJ2-1; tentative D call: TRBD1 (7 bases). Trimming removed 2 bases from V and 0 bases from J, with 15 bases in between. The germline V gene has CDR1 SGHKS and CDR2 YYEKEE (reference sequence). The CDR3 extends over 17 amino acids. DNA of the CDR3: TGTGCCAGCAGCTTACGGACAGGAGGGTTCTCCTACAATGAGCAGTTCTTC. Protein sequence: CASSLRTGGFSYNEQFF.

The chain uses TRBV7-8 and TRBJ2-7; the match to TRBD1 covers 7 bases. V gave up 5 bases and J gave up 0 bases; unmatched junction bases: 10. The length of the CDR3 is 16 residues. The germline CDR1 and CDR2 sequences are SGHVS and FQNEAQ. The CDR3 DNA reads TGTGCCAGCAGCGGCCACCTGACAGGGACCTCCTACGAGCAGTACTTC. It yields the protein CASSGHLTGTSYEQYF.

This clonotype appeared a few times. V gene TRBV28 combines with J gene TRBJ2-7, with TRBD1 matching over 9 bases. Germline V gives CDR1 MDHEN, CDR2 SYDVKM. This CDR3 has 15 amino acids. The V and J ends lost 4 bases and 1 base, in that order; junction bases with no gene match: 5. CDR3 amino acids: CASSSGGQGSYEQYF. In DNA, the CDR3 is TGTGCCAGCAGTTCCGGGGGACAGGGATCCTACGAGCAGTACTTC.

The chain carries TRBV12-3 or TRBV12-4 and TRBJ2-2; D is undetermined. V dropped 6 bases and J dropped 3 bases, with 17 bases sitting between them. The CDR3 has 16 residues. Here the CDR3 reads CASRRGYDRDTGELFF. Here the CDR3 DNA reads TGTGCCAGCAGACGCGGCTACGATCGGGACACCGGGGAGCTGTTTTTT.

The sample holds many counts of this clonotype. The gene calls are TRBV24-1 and TRBJ1-5; D possibly corresponds to TRBD1 (5 bases). Trimming left V 4 bases short and J 6 bases short, with 18 bases between. This CDR3 has 16 amino acids. CDR1 and CDR2 (germline): KGHDR, SFDVKD. CDR3 amino acids: CATSESGASQGQPQHF. The CDR3 nucleotides read TGTGCCACCAGTGAATCTGGGGCCTCGCAAGGTCAGCCCCAGCATTTT.

This chain connects TRBV5-1 to TRBJ2-5; a possible D gene is TRBD1 (7 bases). Trimming took off 2 bases at V and 1 base at J, with 18 bases between the two ends. Per the germline V gene, CDR1 is SGHRS and CDR2 is YFSETQ. This CDR3 contains 17 residues. The chain's CDR3 is CASSLSRQGGLQETQYF. CDR3 sequence (DNA): TGCGCCAGCAGCTTATCGAGACAGGGAGGTCTCCAAGAGACCCAGTACTTC.

This clonotype showed up many times. The V call is TRBV12-3 or TRBV12-4, the J call TRBJ2-3, with no clear D. The CDR3 runs to 14 residues. Trimming took off 3 bases at V and 1 base at J, with 8 bases between the two ends. CDR3 loop: CASSFESRTDTQYF. The CDR3 DNA reads as TGTGCCAGCAGTTTTGAGTCGCGCACAGATACGCAGTATTTT.

This clonotype was seen many times. The V and J genes are TRBV29-1 and TRBJ2-1; 9 bases are shared with TRBD2. J was trimmed by 7 bases and V by 7 bases; bases with no gene match: 11. Per the germline V gene, CDR1 is SQVTM and CDR2 is ANQGSEA. The CDR3 length is 14 residues. DNA of the CDR3: TGCAGCGCCGACGTTAGCGGGAGTATAAATGAGCAGTTCTTC. This sequence encodes CSADVSGSINEQFF.

This clonotype was detected many times. The rearrangement links TRBV7-6 to TRBJ2-1; 8 bases are a match to TRBD2. This CDR3 is 15 amino acids long. With 1 base clipped from V and 10 bases from J, the junction kept 9 bases outside the gene matches. Germline V gene data show CDR1 as SGHVS and CDR2 as FNYEAQ. Written as DNA, the CDR3 is TGTGCCAGCAGCTTAGGTCCGGGACTAGAAAGGGAGCAGTTCTTC. Protein: CASSLGPGLEREQFF.

This chain joins TRBV9 and TRBJ2-5; D is perhaps TRBD2 (6 bases). Per germline, CDR1 SGDLS and CDR2 YYNGEE. The V end lost 1 base, the J end lost 5 bases, and 12 bases lay between the germline ends. The CDR3 runs to 14 residues. The CDR3 DNA sequence: TGTGCCAGCAGCGTACCGGGAGCCCCCGAGACCCAGTACTTC. Amino acids: CASSVPGAPETQYF.

This clonotype was recorded at least ten times. The chain employs TRBV7-9 and TRBJ2-3, with TRBD1 as a possible D gene (5 bases). The V gene's germline CDR1 is SEHNR and CDR2 FQNEAQ (reference sequence). The V gene lost 4 bases and the J gene lost 0 bases, with 17 bases spanning the gap. CDR3 length: 17 residues. DNA of the CDR3: TGTGCCAGCAGCTGGAAAAAAGACAGATCTAGCACAGATACGCAGTATTTT. It encodes CASSWKKDRSSTDTQYF.

This chain links TRBV7-2 with TRBJ2-5; 7 bases agree with TRBD2. This CDR3 is 15 amino acids long. With V trimmed by 1 base and J by 4 bases, 6 bases remained unmatched. Germline CDR1 is SGHTA and CDR2 is FQGNSA. CDR3 nucleotides: TGTGCCAGCAGCTTAGGGACTAGTAGTCTAGAGACCCAGTACTTC. Protein product: CASSLGTSSLETQYF.

This clonotype was recorded many times. The chain joins TRBV24-1 to TRBJ1-1; tentatively, D is TRBD1 (5 bases). V lost 6 bases and J lost 2, with 9 bases in between. Germline CDR1 is KGHDR and CDR2 is SFDVKD. The CDR3 spans 13 residues. The CDR3 DNA sequence: TGTGCCACCAGTAATCAGGGAAACACTGAAGCTTTCTTT. It is translated as CATSNQGNTEAFF.

The V call is TRBV5-1, the J call TRBJ2-1; D call uncertain. CDR1 is SGHRS and CDR2 is YFSETQ in the germline V gene. CDR3 size: 14 residues. V lost 4 bases, J lost 9 bases, and 17 bases lay in between. The CDR3 loop reads CASSPELGYFEQFF. The CDR3 nucleotides are TGCGCCAGCAGCCCAGAATTGGGCTACTTTGAGCAGTTCTTC.

The chain recombines TRBV12-3 or TRBV12-4 with TRBJ2-7; 12 bases are shared with TRBD2. The CDR3 runs to 13 residues. J gave up 2 bases and V 8 bases, and 1 base lay outside the gene matches. CDR3 sequence: CASGLAGPYEQYF. In DNA, the CDR3 is TGTGCCAGCGGACTAGCGGGACCCTACGAGCAGTACTTC.

This clonotype was recorded at least ten times. V usage is TRBV5-1 and J usage is TRBJ2-1; D is possibly TRBD2 (6 bases). CDR3 length equals 13 residues. Germline values: CDR1 SGHRS, CDR2 YFSETQ. Trimming removed 2 bases at V and 5 bases at J, with 8 bases between. The CDR3 DNA follows: TGCGCCAGCAGCTTTTCGGGGGACAATGAGCAGTTCTTC. Translation gives CASSFSGDNEQFF.

This clonotype was detected many times. The chain joins TRBV12-3 or TRBV12-4 to TRBJ2-7; 10 bases fit TRBD1. CDR3 length: 14 residues. V shed 5 bases, J shed 2 bases, and the junction held 3 bases outside the gene matches. The CDR3 coding sequence is TGTGCCAGCAGTATGGGACAGGGGACCTACGAGCAGTACTTC. It translates to CASSMGQGTYEQYF.

The rearrangement links TRBV29-1 to TRBJ2-7; D gene uncertain. Trimming removed 4 bases at V and 6 bases at J, with 13 bases between. CDR3 length: 12 residues. Germline V lookup: CDR1 SQVTM, CDR2 ANQGSEA. The CDR3 coding sequence is TGCAGCGTTGCGGGCCCGGGTAGCGAGCAGTACTTC. Its protein is CSVAGPGSEQYF.

This clonotype was seen a handful of times. The rearrangement uses TRBV5-1 and TRBJ2-1; 10 positions match TRBD2. V gave up 0 bases and J gave up 0 bases; unmatched junction bases: 9. The CDR3 is 19 amino acids. The germline V gene encodes CDR1 SGHRS and CDR2 YFSETQ. Here the CDR3 reads CASSLEALLAGSSYNEQFF. The CDR3 bases are TGCGCCAGCAGCTTGGAAGCTTTACTAGCGGGGAGCTCCTACAATGAGCAGTTCTTC.

In this sample, this clonotype turned up many times. This chain uses TRBV10-3 with TRBJ2-1, with 12 bases matching TRBD2. The CDR3 length is 19 residues. CDR1 and CDR2 from the germline V gene are ENHRY and SYGVKD. The V segment lost 5 bases and the J segment 0 bases; nucleotides outside the gene matches: 11. Here the CDR3 reads CAISSPGLAGPSSYNEQFF. Here the CDR3 DNA reads TGTGCCATCAGTTCACCGGGACTAGCGGGTCCCAGCTCCTACAATGAGCAGTTCTTC.

With regard to this clonotype: This clone may be a read error of a much larger clone one base away. The CDR3 does not close with the conserved phenylalanine or tryptophan, likely indicating a read error. V usage is TRBV9 and J usage is TRBJ2-1; the match to TRBD2 covers 10 bases. CDR3 length equals 15 residues. Germline V gene sequence: CDR1 SGDLS, CDR2 YYNGEE. V shed 0 bases and J 8 bases; nucleotides not matched to a gene: 5. This CDR3 is CASSVELAGEDEQFL. As DNA, the CDR3 is TGTGCCAGCAGCGTAGAGCTAGCGGGAGAGGATGAGCAGTTCTTA.

This clonotype turned up a few times. As DNA, the CDR3 is TGTGCCAGCAGGAGAACTAGCGGGAGTGCCGGGGAGCTGTTTTTT. This translates into CASRRTSGSAGELFF. V usage is TRBV7-9 and J usage is TRBJ2-2, with TRBD2 matching over 11 bases. Germline CDR1 SEHNR, CDR2 FQNEAQ (reference sequence). The CDR3 is 15 amino acids. J lost 6 bases, V lost 6 bases, and 6 bases had no gene match.

At least ten counts were recorded for this clonotype. The V gene is TRBV7-2, the J gene TRBJ2-3; 7 bases agree with TRBD1. The germline CDR1 and CDR2 sequences are SGHTA and FQGNSA. V lost 5 bases and J lost 4; bases outside the gene matches: 15. The CDR3 contains 17 residues. DNA of the CDR3: TGTGCCAGCAGCCCGAGGCGACAGGGTAAGAAGGCAGATACGCAGTATTTT. It codes for CASSPRRQGKKADTQYF. Together with reference TRBV7-2 and TRBJ2-3, the CDR3 gives the full variable domain: GAGVSQSPSNKVTEKGKDVELRCDPISGHTALYWYRQSLGQGLEFLIYFQGNSAPDKSGLPSDRFSAERTGGSVSTLTIQRTQQEDSAVYLCASSPRRQGKKADTQYFGPGTRLTVL.

The chain recombines TRBV10-2 with TRBJ2-2; possible D gene TRBD2, 6 bases. The germline V and J ends were trimmed by 2 bases and 4 bases, with 11 bases remaining between them. Germline V lookup: CDR1 WSHSY, CDR2 SAAADI. The CDR3 has 15 residues. The CDR3 region has the DNA TGCGCCAGCAGTGAGAAAGCGGGCGGCACCGGGGAGCTGTTTTTT. Protein product: CASSEKAGGTGELFF.